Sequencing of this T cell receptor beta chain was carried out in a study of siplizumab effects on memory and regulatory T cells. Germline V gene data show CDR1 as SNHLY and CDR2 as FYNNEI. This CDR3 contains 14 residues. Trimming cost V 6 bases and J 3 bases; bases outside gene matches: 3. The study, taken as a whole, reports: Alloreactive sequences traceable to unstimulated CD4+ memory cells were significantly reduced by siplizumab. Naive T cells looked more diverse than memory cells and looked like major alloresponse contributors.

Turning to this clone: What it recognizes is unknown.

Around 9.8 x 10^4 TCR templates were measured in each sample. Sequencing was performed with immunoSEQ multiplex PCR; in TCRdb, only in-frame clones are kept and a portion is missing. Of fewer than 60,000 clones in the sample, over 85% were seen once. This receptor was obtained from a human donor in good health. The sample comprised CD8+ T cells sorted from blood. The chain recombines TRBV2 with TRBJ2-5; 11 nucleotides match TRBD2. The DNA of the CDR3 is TGTGCCAGCAGGGTGACTAGCGGGAAAGAGACCCAGTACTTC. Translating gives CASRVTSGKETQYF.